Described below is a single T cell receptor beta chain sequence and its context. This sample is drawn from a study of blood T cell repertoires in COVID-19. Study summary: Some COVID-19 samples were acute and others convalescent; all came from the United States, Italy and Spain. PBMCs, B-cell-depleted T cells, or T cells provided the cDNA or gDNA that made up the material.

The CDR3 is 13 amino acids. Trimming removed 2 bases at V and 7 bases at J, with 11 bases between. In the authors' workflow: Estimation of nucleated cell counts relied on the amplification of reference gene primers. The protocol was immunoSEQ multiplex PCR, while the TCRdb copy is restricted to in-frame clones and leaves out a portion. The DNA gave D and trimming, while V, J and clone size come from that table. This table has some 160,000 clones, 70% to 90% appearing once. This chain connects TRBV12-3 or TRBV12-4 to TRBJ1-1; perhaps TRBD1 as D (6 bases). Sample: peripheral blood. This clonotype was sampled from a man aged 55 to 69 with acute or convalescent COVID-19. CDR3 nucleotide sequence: TGTGCCAGCAGTTTAAAACAGGGCATTGAAGCTTTCTTT. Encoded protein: CASSLKQGIEAFF.